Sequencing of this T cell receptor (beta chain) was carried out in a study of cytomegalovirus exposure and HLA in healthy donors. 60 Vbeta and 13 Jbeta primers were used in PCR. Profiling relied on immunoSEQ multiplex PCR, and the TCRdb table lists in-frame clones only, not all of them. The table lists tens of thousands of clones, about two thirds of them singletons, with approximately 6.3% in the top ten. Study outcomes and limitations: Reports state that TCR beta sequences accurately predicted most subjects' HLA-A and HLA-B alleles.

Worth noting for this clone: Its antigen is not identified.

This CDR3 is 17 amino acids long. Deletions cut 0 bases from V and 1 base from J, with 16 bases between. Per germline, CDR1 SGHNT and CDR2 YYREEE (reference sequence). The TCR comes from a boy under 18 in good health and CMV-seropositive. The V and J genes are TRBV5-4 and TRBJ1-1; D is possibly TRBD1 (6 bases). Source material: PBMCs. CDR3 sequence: CASSLGGLEARNTEAFF. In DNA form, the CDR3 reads TGTGCCAGCAGCTTGGGGGGGCTGGAAGCGAGGAACACTGAAGCTTTCTTT.